This is a list of T cell receptor beta chains from one sample in a study of T cell responses to AZD1222 COVID-19 vaccine. Assay: immunoSEQ multiplex PCR; the TCRdb copy retains only in-frame clones and omits some. This sample carries approximately 89,000 clones, about 93% of them seen once, and the ten largest clones take 4.5%. The starting material was peripheral blood, obtained on day 0 of MenACWY control vaccination. These receptors were obtained from an adult in good health. The CDR3 runs from the conserved cysteine through the conserved F or W. D genes are given only for firm matches. Size tells how often a clone was seen (once, few, many) or the class of an expanded clone, and some rows leave it out.

size	V	J	D	CDR3	DNA
.	TRBV7-3	TRBJ2-3	TRBD2	CASSPGLDTSTDTQYF	TGTGCCAGCAGCCCAGGACTAGACACTAGCACAGATACGCAGTATTTT
.	TRBV5-1	TRBJ2-3	TRBD2	CASRKAGGDADTQYF	TGCGCCAGCAGAAAAGCGGGAGGGGATGCAGATACGCAGTATTTT
.	TRBV7-2	TRBJ2-7	TRBD2	CASSLIGTSGRPSSYEQYF	TGTGCCAGCAGCCTCATTGGGACTAGCGGGAGGCCGAGCTCCTACGAGCAGTACTTC
.	TRBV7-2	TRBJ1-3	.	CASSHSLGGASGNTIYF	TGTGCCAGCAGCCACTCTCTTGGGGGGGCTTCTGGAAACACCATATATTTT
.	TRBV7-2	TRBJ2-7	.	CASSLATSPGLYEQYF	TGTGCCAGCAGCTTAGCTACTAGCCCCGGGCTTTACGAGCAGTACTTC
.	TRBV19	TRBJ1-1	.	CASQTTRVRTEAFF	TGTGCCAGCCAGACCACCAGGGTTCGAACTGAAGCTTTCTTT
.	TRBV2	TRBJ2-7	.	CASGVRTPNEQYF	TGTGCCAGCGGGGTTCGGACTCCAAACGAGCAGTACTTC
.	TRBV15	TRBJ2-1	TRBD2	CATSRITSGSSEQFF	TGTGCCACCAGCAGAATCACTAGCGGGAGCAGCGAGCAGTTCTTC
.	TRBV29-1	TRBJ2-3	.	CSVEDPVAGLDTQYF	TGCAGCGTTGAAGATCCGGTCGCGGGGCTCGATACGCAGTATTTT
.	TRBV2	TRBJ1-2	TRBD1	CASREGQVYGYTF	TGTGCCAGCAGGGAGGGACAGGTCTATGGCTACACCTTC
once	TRBV5-4	TRBJ2-1	.	CASSRTATSYNEQFF	TGTGCCAGCAGTAGGACCGCCACTTCCTACAATGAGCAGTTCTTC
.	TRBV15	TRBJ2-5	.	CATRIGWVEETQYF	TGTGCCACCAGGATAGGATGGGTTGAGGAGACCCAGTACTTC
.	TRBV24-1	TRBJ2-1	TRBD2	CATNGLAGGRQFF	TGTGCCACCAACGGTCTAGCGGGAGGTCGGCAGTTCTTC
.	TRBV7-6	TRBJ2-1	.	CASSFGAVGWGPPPYNEQFF	TGTGCCAGCAGCTTCGGAGCAGTGGGTTGGGGCCCCCCACCTTACAATGAGCAGTTCTTC
.	TRBV29-1	TRBJ2-1	.	CSVQEGASGRGQFF	TGCAGCGTCCAGGAGGGCGCCAGCGGCAGAGGGCAGTTCTTC
.	TRBV5-1	TRBJ1-2	.	CASSDESGYGYTF	TGCGCCAGCAGCGACGAGTCCGGCTATGGCTACACCTTC
.	TRBV18	TRBJ1-1	TRBD1	CASSPQLLRQGLSTEAFF	TGTGCCAGCTCACCCCAATTACTCCGACAGGGGCTGAGCACTGAAGCTTTCTTT
.	TRBV13	TRBJ2-1	TRBD2	CASSFRTSGSNEQFF	TGTGCCAGCAGCTTCCGGACTAGCGGGTCTAATGAGCAGTTCTTC
.	TRBV4-1	TRBJ1-2	.	CASSNTPNYGYTF	TGCGCCAGCAGCAATACACCTAACTATGGCTACACCTTC
.	TRBV11-2	TRBJ2-3	TRBD2	CASSSGRGIAGLYTQYF	TGTGCCAGCAGCTCGGGACGGGGGATAGCGGGACTGTATACGCAGTATTTT
once	TRBV9	TRBJ1-4	.	CASSVGGSPNEKLFF	TGTGCCAGCAGCGTAGGAGGCAGCCCTAATGAAAAACTGTTTTTT
.	TRBV18	TRBJ1-1	.	CASSGRGYEAFF	TGTGCCAGCTCAGGACGGGGTTATGAAGCTTTCTTT
.	TRBV6-6	TRBJ2-5	.	CASSRNTGGEETQYF	TGTGCCAGCAGTCGAAACACAGGGGGGGAAGAGACCCAGTACTTC
.	TRBV6-6	TRBJ2-7	.	CASSGGRGYEQYF	TGTGCCAGCAGTGGGGGCAGGGGATACGAGCAGTACTTC
.	TRBV11-2	TRBJ1-1	.	CASRPRGDTEAFF	TGTGCCAGCAGACCCCGGGGTGATACTGAAGCTTTCTTT
.	TRBV7-9	TRBJ1-4	.	CASSLPRVNEKLFF	TGTGCCAGCAGCTTACCCAGGGTAAATGAAAAACTGTTTTTT
.	TRBV24-1	TRBJ1-2	.	CATSDYKGSYTF	TGTGCCACCAGTGATTATAAGGGGAGCTACACCTTC
few	TRBV7-2	TRBJ2-7	TRBD1	CASNPTGFYEQYF	TGTGCCAGCAACCCGACAGGGTTCTACGAGCAGTACTTC
once	TRBV6-4	TRBJ1-1	.	CASSKTGDGYTEAFF	TGTGCCAGCAGCAAGACTGGGGACGGATACACTGAAGCTTTCTTT
.	TRBV5-1	TRBJ2-3	.	CASSFGIAADTQYF	TGCGCCAGCAGCTTCGGGATAGCCGCGGATACGCAGTATTTT
.	TRBV6-4	TRBJ2-1	TRBD1	CASSDSTDRGQFF	TGTGCCAGCAGTGACTCAACCGACAGGGGGCAGTTCTTC
.	TRBV18	TRBJ1-2	.	CASSREGGGYGYTF	TGTGCCAGCTCGCGCGAGGGAGGCGGCTATGGCTACACCTTC
.	TRBV7-2	TRBJ2-7	TRBD1	CASSFDQGAGEQYF	TGTGCCAGCAGCTTCGATCAGGGGGCGGGTGAGCAGTACTTC
.	TRBV30	TRBJ2-7	.	CAWRRSPWLYEQYF	TGTGCCTGGAGGCGGTCCCCCTGGTTATACGAGCAGTACTTC
.	TRBV4-3	TRBJ2-1	TRBD2	CASTPGLAEYNEQFF	TGCGCCAGCACTCCGGGACTAGCGGAATACAATGAGCAGTTCTTC
.	TRBV14	TRBJ1-4	TRBD1	CASSQHRGPNEKLFF	TGTGCCAGCAGCCAACACAGGGGGCCTAATGAAAAACTGTTTTTT
.	TRBV14	TRBJ2-7	TRBD2	CASSPRDYQPYEQYF	TGTGCCAGCAGCCCCCGGGACTACCAACCCTACGAGCAGTACTTC
.	TRBV10-3	TRBJ2-5	TRBD1	CAIRETGQETQYF	TGTGCCATCAGGGAGACAGGGCAAGAGACCCAGTACTTC
.	TRBV12-3/TRBV12-4	TRBJ1-1	.	CASSLAGNTEAFF	TGTGCCAGCAGTTTAGCCGGGAACACTGAAGCTTTCTTT
.	TRBV7-9	TRBJ2-1	.	CASGEKQFF	TGTGCCAGCGGGGAGAAGCAGTTCTTC
.	TRBV5-1	TRBJ1-5	TRBD1	CASSAGTGGSNQPQHF	TGCGCCAGCAGCGCCGGGACAGGGGGAAGCAATCAGCCCCAGCATTTT
.	TRBV7-2	TRBJ2-5	TRBD2	CASSVTGGAVQETQYF	TGTGCCAGCAGCGTAACCGGGGGGGCAGTTCAAGAGACCCAGTACTTC
.	TRBV21-1	TRBJ2-3	.	CASSRSTGPTDTQYF	TGTGCCAGCAGCAGATCGACAGGGCCCACAGATACGCAGTATTTT
.	TRBV29-1	TRBJ2-7	.	CSVEKGEPYEQYF	TGCAGCGTTGAAAAAGGGGAGCCCTACGAGCAGTACTTC
.	TRBV7-2	TRBJ1-4	.	CASSLDRDTELFF	TGTGCCAGCAGCTTAGACCGGGACACGGAACTGTTTTTT
.	TRBV30	TRBJ2-7	.	CAWTEGRGRYEQYF	TGTGCCTGGACGGAAGGGCGGGGCCGCTACGAGCAGTACTTC
.	TRBV7-2	TRBJ2-1	TRBD2	CASSLDSGGYNEQFF	TGTGCCAGCAGCTTAGATAGCGGGGGTTACAATGAGCAGTTCTTC
once	TRBV5-4	TRBJ2-1	TRBD1	CASSSGQGSPQQFF	TGTGCCAGCAGCAGCGGACAGGGGAGTCCCCAGCAGTTCTTC
.	TRBV6-5	TRBJ2-7	.	CASSWRGPNEQYF	TGTGCCAGCAGTTGGAGGGGGCCCAACGAGCAGTACTTC
.	TRBV6-5	TRBJ2-7	.	CATLPARDGRYEQYF	TGTGCCACCCTACCGGCGAGGGACGGACGGTACGAGCAGTACTTC
.	TRBV30	TRBJ1-5	.	CAWSVGSNQPQHF	TGTGCCTGGAGTGTAGGCAGCAATCAGCCCCAGCATTTT
few	TRBV12-5	TRBJ2-7	.	CASGLAGPLEQYF	TGTGCTAGTGGTTTGGCGGGCCCACTGGAGCAGTACTTC
.	TRBV7-9	TRBJ1-1	.	CASSPVAGGTEAFF	TGTGCCAGCAGCCCGGTGGCGGGCGGCACTGAAGCTTTCTTT
.	TRBV9	TRBJ2-5	.	CASSVERGGGSETQYF	TGTGCCAGCAGCGTAGAGAGGGGGGGAGGGTCGGAGACCCAGTACTTC
.	TRBV28	TRBJ2-2	TRBD1	CASSLRQGAWDTGELFF	TGTGCCAGCAGTTTACGTCAGGGGGCGTGGGACACCGGGGAGCTGTTTTTT